This T cell receptor (beta chain) emerged from a study of OX40 agonist ivuxolimab in advanced cancers. Of note for this clone: Antigen: not known.

Findings of the study overall: At doses 0.1 to 3.0 mg/kg, CD4+ and CD8+ clones expanded. Antigen specificity remained undetermined for the expanded peripheral T cells.

Trimming stripped 0 bases from V and 7 bases from J, with 4 bases between. The CDR3 extends over 11 amino acids. CDR1 is MNHEY, CDR2 SVGAGI, per germline. Using immunoSEQ multiplex PCR, the repertoire was profiled, and TCRdb retains in-frame clones only, with some absent. The table records 9,500 to 13,000 clones, around four fifths of them present only once. This specimen consisted of CD4+ or CD8+ T cells sorted from blood, obtained in a trial of the OX40 agonist ivuxolimab. This clonotype originated in an adult with an advanced solid tumor such as melanoma, head and neck, liver or kidney cancer. The chain recombines TRBV6-5 with TRBJ2-7; D ambiguous. The CDR3: CASSYSGEQYF. The CDR3 coding sequence is TGTGCCAGCAGTTACTCGGGGGAGCAGTACTTC.